This T cell receptor (beta chain) came from a study of Ad26.COV2.S vaccination and SARS-CoV-2 variants. Findings and limits, study-wide: Reports say spike-specific CD8+ and CD4+ T cell responses covered substantial breadth after vaccination.

Repertoires were generated with immunoSEQ multiplex PCR, while TCRdb's copy carries only in-frame clones and drops some. Altogether hundreds of thousands of clones are present, about 90% being singletons, with the ten largest covering nearly 1.5%. The V end lost 8 bases, the J end lost 4 bases, and 14 bases lay between the germline ends. This CDR3 has 13 residues. The germline CDR1 and CDR2 sequences are LNHDA and SQIVND (reference sequence). The treatment denotes: about 20 received Ad26.COV2.S at low or high dose, single or two shots; roughly five received placebo; per-sample allocation not given. The investigators took samples on day 63 after the first vaccine or placebo injection. Wuhan-strain SARS-CoV-2 spike was expressed by the Ad26 vector that made up the vaccine. Comment on this clone: The antigen remains unidentified.

Sequenced material: peripheral blood, taken in a trial of Ad26.COV2.S vaccine versus placebo. The sequence came from a person aged 18-65 years who received the Ad26.COV2.S COVID-19 vaccine or a placebo. This rearrangement joins TRBV19 to TRBJ2-5; D remains ambiguous. In DNA, the CDR3 is TGTGCCAGTGTGGATAGCTTTGGAGAGACCCAGTACTTC. The encoded protein is CASVDSFGETQYF.